This TCR beta chain comes out of a study of blood T cell repertoires in COVID-19. Overall study context: COVID-19 samples, acute and convalescent, were from the United States, Italy and Spain. Sources were T cells, B-cell-depleted T cells, or PBMCs; the material itself was cDNA or gDNA.

The CDR3 length is 15 residues. Looked up from germline, CDR1 is LGHNA and CDR2 is YSLEER. The V gene lost 0 bases and the J gene lost 0 bases, with 7 bases spanning the gap. In the original analysis: Quantification of nucleated cells was approximated via reference gene primer amplification. Some clones are missing from TCRdb's copy, which holds only in-frame ones; the method was immunoSEQ multiplex PCR. The V and J calls and the clone size are those of that table, but D and trimming were determined from the DNA. The profile shows fewer than 200,000 clones, 88% of them singletons. The chain couples TRBV4-3 to TRBJ2-3; D is perhaps TRBD1 (5 bases). The sample taken for sequencing was peripheral blood. The clonotype was recovered from a man aged 55 to 70 with acute or convalescent COVID-19. The CDR3, as DNA: TGCGCCAGCAGCCAAGAAGGGGATAGCACAGATACGCAGTATTTT. Translating it yields CASSQEGDSTDTQYF.